Below, 30 T cell receptor beta chains from the same sample are listed, as sequenced in a study of blood T cells in healthy people across ages. Through a sample-barcoded 5' primer and a J-beta primer mix, a second PCR was run for roughly 6 to 11 cycles. In TCRdb, the 5' RACE reads were re-called with MiXCR into one record per CDR3 protein. This table has fewer than 700,000 distinct CDR3 sequences, 40% to 50% appearing once. Sequencing was carried out using blood. All receptors derive from an elderly man in good health.

This clonotype was seen only a few times. V and J are TRBV20-1 and TRBJ2-3; 10 nucleotides align to TRBD2. The CDR3 is 15 residues long. CDR1 DFQATT and CDR2 SNEGSKA come from the germline V gene (reference sequence). V trimming: 5 bases; J trimming: 4 bases; junction bases outside the gene matches: 9. Here the CDR3 DNA reads TGCAGTGCTGTACCACTAGCGGGGAGATCAGATACGCAGTATTTT. Its translation is CSAVPLAGRSDTQYF.

V is TRBV10-3 and J is TRBJ2-3; a possible D gene is TRBD2 (6 bases). This CDR3 comprises 14 residues. Germline V gives CDR1 ENHRY, CDR2 SYGVKD. V dropped 10 bases and J dropped 3 bases, with 17 bases sitting between them. In DNA form, the CDR3 reads TGTGCCAGCGAAGCGGGTTCAGCGACAGATACGCAGTATTTT. Encoded protein: CASEAGSATDTQYF.

The sample holds a few counts of this clonotype. The chain links TRBV20-1 to TRBJ2-1; TRBD2 matches at 8 bases. This CDR3 is built from 19 residues. J gave up 3 bases and V 0 bases, and 16 bases lay outside the gene matches. The germline V gene encodes CDR1 DFQATT and CDR2 SNEGSKA (reference sequence). The CDR3 is CSARELLAEGGIGYNEQFF. The CDR3 DNA is TGCAGTGCTAGAGAGTTACTAGCGGAAGGAGGCATTGGCTACAATGAGCAGTTCTTC.

V usage is TRBV11-2 and J usage is TRBJ1-1; no firm D call. Deletions cut 5 bases from V and 3 bases from J, with 7 bases between. Germline-derived CDR1 and CDR2 are SGHAT and FQNNGV. The CDR3 covers 12 residues. The CDR3 region is CASSPRHTEAFF. In nucleotides, the CDR3 is TGTGCCAGCAGCCCGCGGCACACTGAAGCTTTCTTT.

The CDR3 nucleotides are TGTGCCAGCAGTTACTATACAACCGGGACAGAGCAGTATTTT. This gives the protein CASSYYTTGTEQYF. J is TRBJ2-3 and V is TRBV7-9; the match to TRBD1 covers 7 bases. This CDR3 has 14 amino acids. J lost 11 bases, V lost 6 bases, and 14 bases had no gene match. In germline, CDR1 is SEHNR, CDR2 FQNEAQ (reference sequence).

Many counts were recorded for this clonotype. The germline gene is not matched at one end of the junction; a read error may be the cause. The chain couples TRBV3-1 to TRBJ2-1; D is uncertain. The V gene's germline CDR1 is LGHDT and CDR2 YNNKEL (reference sequence). This CDR3 region has 11 residues. The DNA of the CDR3 is TGCGCCAGCAGCCAAGTTGGTGAGCAGTTCTTC. It codes for CASSQVGEQFF.

In its sample, this clonotype was seen a few times. The V and J genes are TRBV20-1 and TRBJ1-4; 7 bases match TRBD1. The CDR3 consists of 14 residues. Unmatched junction bases numbered 4, after V lost 3 bases and J lost 3 bases. Germline lookup yields CDR1 DFQATT and CDR2 SNEGSKA (reference sequence). The CDR3, as DNA: TGCAGTGCTAGGCCAGGGACAGCTAATGAAAAACTGTTTTTT. This codes for CSARPGTANEKLFF.

V is TRBV6-2 or TRBV6-3 and J is TRBJ2-4; 9 nucleotides agree with TRBD2. The CDR3 has 18 amino acids. V shed 5 bases and J 8 bases; nucleotides not matched to a gene: 19. Germline V gene lookup returns CDR1 MNHEY and CDR2 SVGEGT. The CDR3 loop is CASSIGIAGAGGQDIQYF. The CDR3 coding sequence is TGTGCCAGCAGTATCGGAATAGCGGGAGCTGGGGGTCAGGACATTCAGTACTTC.

This chain uses TRBV20-1 with TRBJ2-5; 7 nucleotides align to TRBD2. V was pared by 3 bases and J by 13 bases, with 17 bases of the junction left unmatched. Germline CDR1 is DFQATT and CDR2 is SNEGSKA (reference sequence). The CDR3 is made up of 14 amino acids. The CDR3 DNA reads as TGCAGTGCTAGTGTGGGAGGGACCTACAATGAGCGGTACTTC. This gives the protein CSASVGGTYNERYF.

This clonotype was detected only a few times. V usage is TRBV27 and J usage is TRBJ1-1; 9 bases align to TRBD1. V shed 1 base, J shed 1 base, and the junction held 7 bases outside the gene matches. The CDR3 totals 17 residues. Germline loops: CDR1 MNHEY, CDR2 SMNVEV (reference sequence). The CDR3 bases are TGTGCCAGCAGTTTATATGATGGGACAGGGAGGAACACTGAAGCTTTCTTT. Its translation: CASSLYDGTGRNTEAFF.

This clonotype has only a few counts. V is TRBV7-2 and J is TRBJ2-3; D remains unclear. The germline V gene has CDR1 SGHTA and CDR2 FQGNSA. The CDR3 length is 14 residues. The V end was cut by 5 bases, the J end by 2 bases, with 11 bases between. In DNA, the CDR3 is TGTGCCAGCAGCAAAAGCGCAAACACAGATACGCAGTATTTT. Translation gives CASSKSANTDTQYF.

A note on this clonotype: A clone one base away is much larger, so this may be a read error. The V call is TRBV20-1, the J call TRBJ1-2; 7 nucleotides match TRBD1. Looked up from germline, CDR1 is DFQATT and CDR2 is SNEGSKA (reference sequence). CDR3 length equals 13 residues. CDR3 DNA sequence: TGCAGTGCTGAAGAACCCACAGGGGTTGGCCACACCTTC. Its translation is CSAEEPTGVGHTF.

The chain combines TRBV12-3 or TRBV12-4 with TRBJ1-5, with a weak D call TRBD1 (5 bases). The CDR3 loop spans 14 amino acids. The V end was cut by 7 bases, the J end by 10 bases, with 20 bases between. The DNA for the CDR3 is TGTGCCAGCACTAGGGCCGGGGACGCAATTCCCCAGCATTTT. This gives the protein CASTRAGDAIPQHF.

The chain employs TRBV6-2 or TRBV6-3 and TRBJ1-1; 7 nucleotides agree with TRBD1. This CDR3 has 14 amino acids. J was trimmed by 7 bases and V by 0 bases; bases with no gene match: 5. Germline V gene lookup returns CDR1 MNHEY and CDR2 SVGEGT. CDR3 sequence: CASSYSRGPVEAFF. In DNA form, the CDR3 reads TGTGCCAGCAGTTACTCGAGGGGGCCGGTTGAAGCTTTCTTT.

Concerning this clonotype: With a much larger clone just one base away, this may be a read error. The chain uses TRBV15 and TRBJ2-5; TRBD1 agrees at 7 bases. This CDR3 has 14 amino acids. The germline V gene has CDR1 LNHNV and CDR2 YYDKDF (reference sequence). CDR3 in amino acids: CATRQDRNQEAQYF. CDR3 coding DNA: TGTGCCACCAGACAGGACAGGAACCAAGAGGCCCAGTACTTC. The full variable domain, with the rest looked up from reference TRBV15 and TRBJ2-5, is DAMVIQNPRYQVTQFGKPVTLSCSQTLNHNVMYWYQQKSSQAPKLLFHYYDKDFNNEADTPDNFQSRRPNTSFCFLDIRSPGLGDTAMYLCATRQDRNQEAQYFGPGTRLLVL.

In this sample, this clonotype turned up once. The chain joins TRBV28 to TRBJ2-7, with 7 positions matching TRBD1. J gave up 7 bases and V 6 bases, and 9 bases lay outside the gene matches. This CDR3 has 13 residues. The germline gives CDR1 MDHEN, CDR2 SYDVKM. The CDR3 coding sequence is TGTGCCAGCAGAAAAGGGGCAGGGGGTGAGCAGTACTTC. This sequence encodes CASRKGAGGEQYF.

This clonotype was counted only a few times. This chain links TRBV11-2 with TRBJ2-1; TRBD1 aligns across 9 bases. J was trimmed by 4 bases and V by 5 bases; bases with no gene match: 24. Per the germline V gene, CDR1 is SGHAT and CDR2 is FQNNGV. The CDR3 contains 21 residues. CDR3 protein: CASSPAFGAQGRQGVYNEQFF. CDR3 DNA: TGTGCCAGCAGCCCCGCGTTCGGGGCCCAGGGTAGACAGGGGGTTTACAATGAGCAGTTCTTC.

The chain couples TRBV20-1 to TRBJ2-7, with 14 bases matching TRBD2. The V gene end was trimmed by 5 bases and the J gene end by 2 bases; junction bases not matched to a gene: 8. Per germline, CDR1 DFQATT and CDR2 SNEGSKA (reference sequence). This CDR3 has 16 amino acids. The CDR3 reads CSALLGLAGVPYEQYF. CDR3 coding DNA: TGCAGTGCTCTCCTGGGACTAGCGGGAGTACCCTACGAGCAGTACTTC.

The chain joins TRBV9 to TRBJ2-7, with TRBD2 identical over 13 bases. Looked up from germline, CDR1 is SGDLS and CDR2 is YYNGEE. This CDR3 comprises 16 residues. The V and J ends lost 0 bases and 7 bases, in that order; junction bases with no gene match: 7. The CDR3 loop is CASSVGLAGGRDEQYF. The CDR3 region has the DNA TGTGCCAGCAGCGTAGGACTAGCGGGAGGACGCGATGAGCAGTACTTC.

The V gene is TRBV20-1, the J gene TRBJ2-6; 7 nucleotides line up with TRBD1. Germline V gene lookup returns CDR1 DFQATT and CDR2 SNEGSKA (reference sequence). The V segment lost 3 bases and the J segment 0 bases; nucleotides outside the gene matches: 8. The CDR3 extends over 17 amino acids. The CDR3 here is CSASRDRIYSGANVLTF. CDR3 sequence (DNA): TGCAGTGCTAGCAGGGACAGAATTTACTCTGGGGCCAACGTCCTGACTTTC.

This clonotype was detected many times. One end of the junction does not line up with germline, which may come from a read error. V usage is TRBV5-1 and J usage is TRBJ1-2; 7 bases line up with TRBD1. The CDR3 is 13 amino acids. Germline CDR1 reads SGHRS; CDR2 reads YFSETQ. CDR3: CASSADRVGGYTF. The CDR3 nucleotides are TGTGCCAGCAGCGCCGACAGGGTAGGAGGCTACACCTTC.

This clonotype was recorded a few times. J is TRBJ2-7 and V is TRBV15, with 7 bases lining up with TRBD1. The CDR3 length is 15 residues. V dropped 3 bases and J dropped 0; count of bases not matched to a gene: 5. Per germline, CDR1 LNHNV and CDR2 YYDKDF (reference sequence). CDR3 sequence: CATSRPDRASYEQYF. Written as DNA, the CDR3 is TGTGCCACCAGCAGGCCCGACAGGGCCTCCTACGAGCAGTACTTC.

This clonotype came up a few times. The V gene is TRBV20-1, the J gene TRBJ2-5; D perhaps matches TRBD2 (6 bases). CDR3 length: 15 residues. V shed 1 base and J shed 11 bases, with 23 bases lying between them. Germline V gives CDR1 DFQATT, CDR2 SNEGSKA (reference sequence). In DNA, the CDR3 is TGCAGTGCTAGAGGGGCGGGACTTCTCCAAGAGGAGCAGTACTTC. Translating gives CSARGAGLLQEEQYF.

This clonotype was counted between two and nine times. This chain links TRBV11-2 with TRBJ1-2; D remains ambiguous. This CDR3 has 12 amino acids. The germline V gene encodes CDR1 SGHAT and CDR2 FQNNGV. The V gene lost 5 bases and the J gene lost 10 bases, with 14 bases spanning the gap. CDR3 in DNA: TGTGCCAGCAGCACCACGCGCAGTTACTACACCTTC. Translating it yields CASSTTRSYYTF.

J is TRBJ2-7 and V is TRBV7-9; the D is unclear. This CDR3 is 13 amino acids long. The V end was cut by 2 bases, the J end by 3 bases, with 8 bases between. Germline assignment: CDR1 SEHNR and CDR2 FQNEAQ (reference sequence). The CDR3 spells CASSLTEYYEQYF. The DNA of the CDR3 is TGTGCCAGCAGCTTAACGGAGTACTACGAGCAGTACTTC.

The chain has TRBV2 and TRBJ1-2, with no clear D. The CDR3 runs to 12 residues. V lost 4 bases, J lost 7 bases, and 10 bases lay in between. The germline V gene has CDR1 SNHLY and CDR2 FYNNEI. The CDR3, as DNA: TGTGCCAGCAGTGCCACAGTCGGTGGCTACACCTTC. Translating it yields CASSATVGGYTF.

The chain recombines TRBV6-2 or TRBV6-3 with TRBJ2-7, with 12 bases matching TRBD2. Per the germline V gene, CDR1 is MNHEY and CDR2 is SVGEGT. The CDR3 has 19 amino acids. With V trimmed by 7 bases and J by 1 base, 17 bases remained unmatched. The CDR3 loop is CASKKRFGLAGTNSYEQYF. Here the CDR3 DNA reads TGTGCCAGCAAAAAGAGGTTCGGACTAGCGGGAACCAATTCCTACGAGCAGTACTTC.

The chain recombines TRBV6-2 or TRBV6-3 with TRBJ2-5; no clear D. V lost 6 bases and J lost 2, with 19 bases in between. In germline, CDR1 is MNHEY, CDR2 SVGEGT. The CDR3 consists of 16 residues. DNA of the CDR3: TGTGCCAGCAGCCCCGTCCGAGCGATGGGGCAAGAGACCCAGTACTTC. This sequence encodes CASSPVRAMGQETQYF.

This clonotype was counted ten times or more. The chain has TRBV11-3 and TRBJ2-1, with D possibly TRBD1 on 6 matching bases. Germline-derived CDR1 and CDR2 are SGHNT and YENEEA. V lost 4 bases and J lost 10, with 11 bases in between. The CDR3 sequence is 12 residues long. The CDR3 DNA sequence: TGTGCCAGCAGCTCCCCTGGGGGCGAGCAGTTCTTC. The encoded protein is CASSSPGGEQFF.

This chain uses TRBV9 with TRBJ2-6; D remains ambiguous. This CDR3 has 15 amino acids. Per the germline V gene, CDR1 is SGDLS and CDR2 is YYNGEE. V lost 0 bases and J 0 bases, leaving 4 bases between the germline ends. CDR3 in DNA: TGTGCCAGCAGCGTAGTCGACTCTGGGGCCAACGTCCTGACTTTC. This codes for CASSVVDSGANVLTF. Variable domain in full (rest from reference TRBV9 and TRBJ2-6): DSGVTQTPKHLITATGQRVTLRCSPRSGDLSVYWYQQSLDQGLQFLIQYYNGEERAKGNILERFSAQQFPDLHSELNLSSLELGDSALYFCASSVVDSGANVLTFGAGSRLTVL.